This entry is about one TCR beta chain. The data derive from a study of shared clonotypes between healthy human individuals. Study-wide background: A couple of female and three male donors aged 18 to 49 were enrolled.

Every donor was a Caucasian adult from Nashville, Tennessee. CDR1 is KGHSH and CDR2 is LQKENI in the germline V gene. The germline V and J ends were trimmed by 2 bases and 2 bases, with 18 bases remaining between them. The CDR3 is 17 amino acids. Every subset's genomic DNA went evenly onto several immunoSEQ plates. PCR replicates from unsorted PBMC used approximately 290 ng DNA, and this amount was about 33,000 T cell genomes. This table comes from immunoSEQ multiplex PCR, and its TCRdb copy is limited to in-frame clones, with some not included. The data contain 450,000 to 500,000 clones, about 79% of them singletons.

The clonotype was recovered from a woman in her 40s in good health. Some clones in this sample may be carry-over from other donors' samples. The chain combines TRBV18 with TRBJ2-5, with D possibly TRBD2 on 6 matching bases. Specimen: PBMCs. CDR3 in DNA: TGTGCCAGCTCACCAGCCAGCGGGCGCCCCTCTCAAGAGACCCAGTACTTC. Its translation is CASSPASGRPSQETQYF.